The text below deals with one T cell receptor (beta chain). This record comes from a study of blood T cell repertoires in COVID-19. Looking at the study overall: COVID-19 samples, acute and convalescent, were from the United States, Italy and Spain. The analysed material was cDNA or gDNA that came from T cells, B-cell-depleted T cells, or PBMCs.

The CDR3 loop spans 17 amino acids. The V and J ends lost 5 bases and 3 bases respectively, with 19 bases between them. The V gene's germline CDR1 is MDHEN and CDR2 SYDVKM. Under the authors' procedure: Reference gene primer amplification in the assay estimated nucleated cell counts. The protocol was immunoSEQ multiplex PCR, while the TCRdb copy is restricted to in-frame clones and leaves out a portion. That table is the source of V, J and clone size, and D and trimming were worked out from the DNA. This sample has 190,000 or so clones, with 85% to 90% found just once. This chain connects TRBV28 to TRBJ2-2; tentative D call: TRBD1 (5 bases). The sequence derives from a man between 35 and 55 years old with active or convalescent COVID-19. Sequencing was performed on peripheral blood. Here the CDR3 DNA reads TGTGCCAGCAGTCTTAGGCGCAGGGCTGGCGACACCGGGGAGCTGTTTTTT. Its protein is CASSLRRRAGDTGELFF.